These 12 T cell receptor beta chains were sequenced from one sample in a study of CD8+ T cells in alopecia areata. Treatment described: oral pan-JAK inhibitor, 5-10 mg twice daily. Following extraction, RNA underwent reverse transcription to cDNA, which served as the sequencing template. Assay used: immunoSEQ multiplex PCR; TCRdb lists only in-frame clones, some missing. This table has 150,000 to 200,000 clones, less than 70% appearing once. The starting material was CD4+ T cells sorted from blood, obtained at approximately week 50, from a patient treated with tofacitinib. The receptors here all came from a human donor with alopecia areata.

The chain combines TRBV2 with TRBJ2-6, with a weak D call TRBD1 (6 bases). From germline, CDR1 is SNHLY and CDR2 FYNNEI. This CDR3 comprises 14 residues. V was cut by 5 bases and J by 2 bases, with 7 bases left in between. The CDR3 nucleotides are TGTGCCAGCAGTCGGACAGCTGGGGCCAACGTCCTGACTTTC. Its translation: CASSRTAGANVLTF.

This clone has only one observation. V usage is TRBV2 and J usage is TRBJ2-1; 7 bases agree with TRBD2. V gave up 2 bases and J gave up 4 bases; unmatched junction bases: 8. Germline V gives CDR1 SNHLY, CDR2 FYNNEI. This CDR3 has 16 residues. DNA of the CDR3: TGTGCCAGCAGTGAAACCCGAGCGGGGCTATACAATGAGCAGTTCTTC. Protein: CASSETRAGLYNEQFF.

This clone was picked up one time. The V call is TRBV2, the J call TRBJ1-5; TRBD1 aligns across 9 bases. The CDR3 spans 17 residues. V was pared by 6 bases and J by 2 bases, with 11 bases of the junction left unmatched. CDR1 and CDR2 from the germline V gene are SNHLY and FYNNEI. The CDR3 DNA reads as TGTGCCAGCAGGGAGAGGACAGGGGTTTTCGGCAATCAGCCCCAGCATTTT. Its translation: CASRERTGVFGNQPQHF.

This chain connects TRBV7-8 to TRBJ1-5; 9 nucleotides line up with TRBD1. Trimming at V came to 0 bases and at J to 3 bases, leaving 3 bases not matched to a gene. Germline V gene sequence: CDR1 SGHVS, CDR2 FQNEAQ. The CDR3 has 16 amino acids. CDR3 residues: CASSLAGTGTNQPQHF. The CDR3 DNA sequence: TGTGCCAGCAGCTTAGCCGGGACAGGGACCAATCAGCCCCAGCATTTT.

This clone was picked up a small number of times. The V call is TRBV25-1, the J call TRBJ2-1; D gene uncertain. Germline V gene lookup returns CDR1 MGHDK and CDR2 SYGVNS. Trimming shortened V by 6 bases and J by 5 bases, and 8 bases separated the two germline ends. This CDR3 comprises 12 residues. The CDR3 loop is CASSPYNNEQFF. In DNA, the CDR3 is TGTGCCAGCAGCCCCTATAACAATGAGCAGTTCTTC. Full variable domain (outside the CDR3, taken from reference TRBV25-1 and TRBJ2-1): EADIYQTPRYLVIGTGKKITLECSQTMGHDKMYWYQQDPGMELHLIHYSYGVNSTEKGDLSSESTVSRIRTEHFPLTLESARPSHTSQYLCASSPYNNEQFFGPGTRLTVL.

The chain links TRBV4-3 to TRBJ2-2; possibly TRBD1 for D (5 bases). V lost 3 bases to trimming and J lost 5 bases, with 10 bases between them. Germline V gene sequence: CDR1 LGHNA, CDR2 YSLEER. The CDR3 has 14 residues. The CDR3 DNA sequence: TGCGCCAGCAGCCAGTTGACAGCGACCGGGGAGCTGTTTTTT. This gives the protein CASSQLTATGELFF.

This chain links TRBV12-5 with TRBJ2-7; no definite D call. Trimming pared 3 bases from V and 3 bases from J, leaving 6 bases between. CDR1 and CDR2 (germline): LGHNT, FRNRAP. This CDR3 is built from 12 residues. This CDR3 reads CASGFDYYEQYF. The CDR3 bases are TGTGCTAGTGGTTTTGATTACTACGAGCAGTACTTC.

This clone was counted only a few times. J is TRBJ2-1 and V is TRBV5-4, with TRBD1 matching over 11 bases. The CDR3 covers 15 residues. The V and J ends lost 2 bases and 7 bases, in that order; junction bases with no gene match: 5. Germline CDR1 and CDR2: SGHNT and YYREEE (reference sequence). The CDR3: CASSLRTGGPNEQFF. CDR3 nucleotides: TGTGCCAGCAGCTTAAGGACAGGGGGCCCAAATGAGCAGTTCTTC.

This rearrangement joins TRBV7-8 to TRBJ2-2; D possibly corresponds to TRBD1 (5 bases). V was pared by 1 base and J by 1 base, with 13 bases between. The CDR3 has 17 residues. Germline loops: CDR1 SGHVS, CDR2 FQNEAQ. Here the CDR3 DNA reads TGTGCCAGCAGCTTAGAGCCGGCTACAGGGAACACCGGGGAGCTGTTTTTT. This codes for CASSLEPATGNTGELFF.

The genes are TRBV2 and TRBJ2-7, with 7 bases lining up with TRBD2. With V trimmed by 4 bases and J by 2 bases, 8 bases remained unmatched. Germline V lookup: CDR1 SNHLY, CDR2 FYNNEI. This CDR3 contains 15 residues. In DNA form, the CDR3 reads TGTGCCAGCAGTGTTGGGCTAGCGGTAACCTACGAGCAGTACTTC. This translates into CASSVGLAVTYEQYF.

The rearrangement links TRBV7-2 to TRBJ2-5; D possibly matches TRBD1 or TRBD2 (6 bases each). CDR1 SGHTA and CDR2 FQGNSA come from the germline V gene. The V and J ends lost 2 bases and 5 bases respectively, with 9 bases between them. CDR3 length equals 13 residues. CDR3 in DNA: TGTGCCAGCAGCTTAATGGGGGGCGAGACCCAGTACTTC. Its translation: CASSLMGGETQYF.

The chain carries TRBV29-1 and TRBJ1-1; D is undetermined. Germline V lookup: CDR1 SQVTM, CDR2 ANQGSEA. CDR3 size: 13 residues. V dropped 3 bases and J dropped 0 bases, with 8 bases sitting between them. The CDR3 loop is CSVEVQLNTEAFF. The CDR3 coding sequence is TGCAGCGTTGAGGTACAGCTGAACACTGAAGCTTTCTTT.